This T cell receptor beta chain was retrieved from a study of beta chain features in type 1 diabetes. The length of the CDR3 is 13 residues. Germline lookup yields CDR1 MNHEY and CDR2 SMNVEV (reference sequence). V dropped 5 bases and J dropped 8 bases, with 15 bases sitting between them. The sample holds a few counts of this clone. cDNA synthesis used the whole RNA isolate, giving expressed TCRB sequences. The data were produced by immunoSEQ multiplex PCR, yet TCRdb's version contains in-frame clones alone and is incomplete. This table has 430,000 or so clones, 10% to 12% appearing once. The sequenced material came from naive CD4+ T cells from blood. This clonotype was obtained from a woman aged 18-29 years in good health. The V and J genes are TRBV27 and TRBJ1-2, with a tentative D call TRBD1 (5 bases). The CDR3 bases are TGTGCCAGCAGTCCCCTGGGGGGGGGAGGCTACACCTTC. It yields the protein CASSPLGGGGYTF.